Sequencing of this T cell receptor beta chain was carried out in a study of neoadjuvant anti-PD-1 for oral cavity cancer. Germline CDR1 and CDR2: LNHDA and SQIVND (reference sequence). Trimming at V came to 4 bases and at J to 6 bases, leaving 1 base not matched to a gene. The CDR3 runs to 12 residues. Most PBMC samples had 480 ng input DNA in six replicates. This table comes from immunoSEQ multiplex PCR, and its TCRdb copy is limited to in-frame clones, with some not included. The sample has roughly 14,000 clones, roughly 70% seen once. Stated time point: after neoadjuvant nivolumab, at surgical resection.

The material was PBMCs, obtained after nivolumab (anti-PD-1) treatment. This receptor was obtained from a person aged 40 to 85 with oral cavity squamous cell carcinoma. The chain links TRBV19 to TRBJ1-2; 8 positions agree with TRBD1. For the CDR3, the DNA is TGTGCCAGTAGTAGACAGGGGAATGGCTACACCTTC. Protein: CASSRQGNGYTF.